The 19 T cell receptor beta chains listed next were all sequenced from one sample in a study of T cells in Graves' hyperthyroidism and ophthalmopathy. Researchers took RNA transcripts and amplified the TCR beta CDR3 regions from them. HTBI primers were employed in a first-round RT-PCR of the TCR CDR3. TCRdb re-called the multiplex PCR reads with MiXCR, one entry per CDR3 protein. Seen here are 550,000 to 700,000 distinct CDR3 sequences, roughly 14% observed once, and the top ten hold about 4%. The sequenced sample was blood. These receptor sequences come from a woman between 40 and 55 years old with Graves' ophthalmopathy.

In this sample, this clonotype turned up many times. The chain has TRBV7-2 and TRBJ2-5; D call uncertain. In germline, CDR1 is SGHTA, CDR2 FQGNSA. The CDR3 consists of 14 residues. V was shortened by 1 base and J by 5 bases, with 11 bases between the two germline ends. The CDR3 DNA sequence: TGTGCCAGCAGCTTAGAGGTTGCCGGGGAGACCCAGTACTTC. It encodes CASSLEVAGETQYF.

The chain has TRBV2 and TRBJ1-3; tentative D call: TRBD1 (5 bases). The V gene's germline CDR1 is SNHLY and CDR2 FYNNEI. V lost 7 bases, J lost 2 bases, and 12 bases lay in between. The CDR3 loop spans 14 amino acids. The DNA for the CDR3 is TGTGCCAGCACACAAGGGGAAGCTGGAAACACCATATATTTT. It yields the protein CASTQGEAGNTIYF.

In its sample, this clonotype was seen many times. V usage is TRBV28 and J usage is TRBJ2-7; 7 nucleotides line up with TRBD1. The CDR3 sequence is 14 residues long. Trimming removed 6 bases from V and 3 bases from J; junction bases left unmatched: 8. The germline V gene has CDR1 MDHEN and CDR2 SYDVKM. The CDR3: CASRGQSYYYEQYF. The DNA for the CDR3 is TGTGCCAGCAGGGGACAGAGTTACTACTACGAGCAGTACTTC.

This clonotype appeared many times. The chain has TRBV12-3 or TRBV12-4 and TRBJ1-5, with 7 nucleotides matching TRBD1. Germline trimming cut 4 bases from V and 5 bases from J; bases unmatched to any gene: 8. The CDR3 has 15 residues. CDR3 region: CASSSDHRGYQPQHF. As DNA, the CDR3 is TGTGCCAGCAGTTCGGATCACAGGGGATATCAGCCCCAGCATTTT.

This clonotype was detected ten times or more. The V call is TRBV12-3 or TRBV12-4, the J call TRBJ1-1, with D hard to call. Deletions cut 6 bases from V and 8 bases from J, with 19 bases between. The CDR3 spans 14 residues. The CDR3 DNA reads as TGTGCCAGCAGCCTAGGGCCGACTTTGGGGGAAGCTTTCTTT. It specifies CASSLGPTLGEAFF.

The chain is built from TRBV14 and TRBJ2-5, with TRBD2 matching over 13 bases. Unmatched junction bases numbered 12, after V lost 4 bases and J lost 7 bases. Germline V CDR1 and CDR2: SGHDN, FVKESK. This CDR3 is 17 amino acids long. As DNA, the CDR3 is TGTGCCAGCAGCCCCCTCCTAGGACTAGCGGGAGTGGCGACCCAGTACTTC. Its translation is CASSPLLGLAGVATQYF.

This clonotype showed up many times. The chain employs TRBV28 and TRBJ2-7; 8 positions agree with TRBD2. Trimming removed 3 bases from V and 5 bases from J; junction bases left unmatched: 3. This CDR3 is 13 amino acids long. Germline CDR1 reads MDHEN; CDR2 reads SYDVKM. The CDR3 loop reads CASSFRLANEQYF. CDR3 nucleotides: TGTGCCAGCAGTTTCCGACTAGCGAACGAGCAGTACTTC.

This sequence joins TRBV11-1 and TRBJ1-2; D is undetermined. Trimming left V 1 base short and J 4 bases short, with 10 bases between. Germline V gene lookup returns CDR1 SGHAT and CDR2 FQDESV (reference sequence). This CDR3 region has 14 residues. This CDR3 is CASSLVAGIYGYTF. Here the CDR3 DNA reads TGTGCCAGCAGCTTAGTGGCCGGAATCTATGGCTACACCTTC.

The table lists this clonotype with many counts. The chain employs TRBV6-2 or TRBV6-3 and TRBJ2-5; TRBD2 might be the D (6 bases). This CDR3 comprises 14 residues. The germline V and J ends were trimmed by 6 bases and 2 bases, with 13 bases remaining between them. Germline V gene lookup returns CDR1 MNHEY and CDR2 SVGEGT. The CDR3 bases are TGTGCCAGCAGCCCAACTAGCTTTCAAGAGACCCAGTACTTC. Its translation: CASSPTSFQETQYF.

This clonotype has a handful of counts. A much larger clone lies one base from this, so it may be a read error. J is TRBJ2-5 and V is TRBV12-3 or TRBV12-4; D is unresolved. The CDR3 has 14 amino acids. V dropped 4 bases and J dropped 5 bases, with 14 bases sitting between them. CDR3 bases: TGTGCCAGCAGTTCGTACACGCTTCGGGAGACCCAGTACTTC. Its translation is CASSSYTLRETQYF.

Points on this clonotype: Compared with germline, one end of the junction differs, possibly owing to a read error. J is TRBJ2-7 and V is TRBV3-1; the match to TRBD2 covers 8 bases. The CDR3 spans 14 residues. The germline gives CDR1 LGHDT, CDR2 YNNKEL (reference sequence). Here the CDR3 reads CACSQKAGVGEQYF. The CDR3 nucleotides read TGTGCCTGCAGCCAAAAAGCGGGAGTGGGTGAGCAGTACTTC.

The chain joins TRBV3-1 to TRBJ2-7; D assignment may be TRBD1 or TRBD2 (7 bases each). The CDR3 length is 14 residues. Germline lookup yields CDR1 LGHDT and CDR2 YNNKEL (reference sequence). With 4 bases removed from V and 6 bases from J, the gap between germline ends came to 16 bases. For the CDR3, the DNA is TGTGCCAGCAGCCCTCTACCCAGGGGGGGCGAGCAGTACTTC. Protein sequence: CASSPLPRGGEQYF.

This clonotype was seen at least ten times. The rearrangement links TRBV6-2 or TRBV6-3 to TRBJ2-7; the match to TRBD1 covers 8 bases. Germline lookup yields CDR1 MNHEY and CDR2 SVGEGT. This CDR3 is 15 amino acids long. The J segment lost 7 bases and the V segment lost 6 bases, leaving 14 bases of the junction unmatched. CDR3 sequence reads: CASRPLRQGAREQYF. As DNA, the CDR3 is TGTGCCAGCAGACCCCTCCGGCAGGGGGCGAGGGAGCAGTACTTC.

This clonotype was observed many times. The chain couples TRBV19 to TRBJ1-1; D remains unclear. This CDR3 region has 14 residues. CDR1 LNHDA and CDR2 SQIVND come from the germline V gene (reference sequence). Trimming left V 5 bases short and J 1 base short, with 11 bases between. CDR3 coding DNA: TGTGCCAGTAGTTTCAAACTTCGGAACACTGAAGCTTTCTTT. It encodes CASSFKLRNTEAFF.

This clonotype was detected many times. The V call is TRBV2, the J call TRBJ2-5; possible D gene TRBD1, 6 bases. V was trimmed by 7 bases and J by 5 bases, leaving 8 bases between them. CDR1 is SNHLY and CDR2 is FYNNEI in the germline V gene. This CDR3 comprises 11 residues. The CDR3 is CASTTGETQYF. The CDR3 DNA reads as TGTGCCAGCACTACAGGGGAGACCCAGTACTTC.

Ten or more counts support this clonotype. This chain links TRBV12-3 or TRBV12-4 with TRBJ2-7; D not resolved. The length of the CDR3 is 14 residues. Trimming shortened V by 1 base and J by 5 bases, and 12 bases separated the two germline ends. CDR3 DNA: TGTGCCAGCAGTTTAGGGGAATTAGGCCACGAGCAGTACTTC. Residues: CASSLGELGHEQYF.

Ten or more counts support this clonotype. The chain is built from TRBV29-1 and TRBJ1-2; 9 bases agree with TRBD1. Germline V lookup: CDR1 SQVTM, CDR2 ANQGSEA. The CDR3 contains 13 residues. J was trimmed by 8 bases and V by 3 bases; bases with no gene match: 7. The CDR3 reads CSVEGGTGQGYTF. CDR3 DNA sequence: TGCAGCGTTGAGGGCGGGACAGGGCAAGGCTACACCTTC.

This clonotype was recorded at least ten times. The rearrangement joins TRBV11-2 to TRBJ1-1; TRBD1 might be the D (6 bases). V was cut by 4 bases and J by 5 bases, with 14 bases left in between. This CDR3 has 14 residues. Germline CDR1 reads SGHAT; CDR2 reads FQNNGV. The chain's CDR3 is CASSSQGMETEAFF. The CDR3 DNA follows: TGTGCCAGCAGCTCACAGGGAATGGAGACTGAAGCTTTCTTT. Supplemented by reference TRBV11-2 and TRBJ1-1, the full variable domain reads EAGVAQSPRYKIIEKRQSVAFWCNPISGHATLYWYQQILGQGPKLLIQFQNNGVVDDSQLPKDRFSAERLKGVDSTLKIQPAKLEDSAVYLCASSSQGMETEAFFGQGTRLTVV.

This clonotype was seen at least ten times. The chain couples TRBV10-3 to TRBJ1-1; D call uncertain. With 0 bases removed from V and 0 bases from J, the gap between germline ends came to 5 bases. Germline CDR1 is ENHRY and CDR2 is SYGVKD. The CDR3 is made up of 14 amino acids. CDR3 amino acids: CAISESGMNTEAFF. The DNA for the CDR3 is TGTGCCATCAGTGAGTCAGGAATGAACACTGAAGCTTTCTTT.